This is a list of T cell receptor beta chains from one sample in a study of memory CD4+ T cells and cytomegalovirus serostatus. The method was immunoSEQ multiplex PCR; TCRdb's version includes in-frame clones alone and lacks a portion of them. The sample carries around 88,000 clones, 75% to 85% recorded once. Specimen: memory CD4+ T cells from blood. Receptors originate from an adult in good health and CMV-seropositive. CDR3s include the opening cysteine and the closing phenylalanine or tryptophan. D genes are given only for firm matches. Expanded clones are given a class, and other clones once, few, many or no size at all.

j_gene | abundance | v_gene | d_gene | CDR3nt | CDR3aa
TRBJ2-3 | NA | TRBV4-1 | TRBD2 | TGCGCCAGCAGCCAAGAAGGGAGCGGGAGAGTGACAGATACGCAGTATTTT | CASSQEGSGRVTDTQYF
TRBJ2-3 | NA | TRBV7-3 | NA | TGTGCCAGCAGCTTAGCGGGATCAGATACGCAGTATTTT | CASSLAGSDTQYF
TRBJ1-2 | NA | TRBV18 | NA | TGTGCCAGCTCACAATGGGATAACTATGGCTACACCTTC | CASSQWDNYGYTF
TRBJ2-2 | NA | TRBV5-4 | TRBD1 | TGTGCCAGCAGCCCAGACAGGGAGAACACCGGGGAGCTGTTTTTT | CASSPDRENTGELFF
TRBJ2-7 | NA | TRBV28 | NA | TGTGCCAGCAGCCAAGAACCCTGGTGGCAGTACTTC | CASSQEPWWQYF
TRBJ1-1 | once | TRBV5-1 | NA | TGCGCCAGCAGCTTGGGAGGGCACAGTTCATCCACTGAAGCTTTCTTT | CASSLGGHSSSTEAFF
TRBJ1-6 | NA | TRBV30 | NA | TGTGCCTGGGCCGGACTGACGAATTCACCCCTCCACTTT | CAWAGLTNSPLHF
TRBJ2-5 | NA | TRBV5-6 | NA | TGTGCCAGCAGCTTGTTTGGAGAGACCCAGTACTTC | CASSLFGETQYF
TRBJ1-2 | NA | TRBV7-6 | NA | TGTGCCAGCAGCCCGAATAACAGGGTAGGAGGCTACACCTTC | CASSPNNRVGGYTF
TRBJ1-3 | NA | TRBV6-5 | NA | TGTGCCACCTCGACAGTATCTGGAAACACCATATATTTT | CATSTVSGNTIYF
TRBJ2-2 | NA | TRBV6-5 | NA | TGTGCCAGCAGTTACGGATTCTTGAACACCGGGGAGCTGTTTTTT | CASSYGFLNTGELFF
TRBJ1-1 | few | TRBV7-2 | TRBD1 | TGTGCCAGCAGCCCCCGACAGGGAATTGAAGCTTTCTTT | CASSPRQGIEAFF
TRBJ1-5 | NA | TRBV27 | NA | TGTGCCAGCAGAAAAGACATTAGCAATCAGCCCCAGCATTTT | CASRKDISNQPQHF
TRBJ1-1 | NA | TRBV30 | NA | TGTGCCTGGAGTGTAGGGGAATGGACAGATGCCTTAGCTTTCTTT | CAWSVGEWTDALAFF
TRBJ1-1 | few | TRBV5-1 | NA | TGCGCCAGCAGCCGGGCGATGAACACTGAAGCTTTCTTT | CASSRAMNTEAFF
TRBJ2-1 | few | TRBV7-2 | NA | TGTGCCAGCAGCTCCACCTACAATGAGCAGTTCTTC | CASSSTYNEQFF
TRBJ2-3 | NA | TRBV7-3 | TRBD2 | TGTGCCAGCAGCTTAATGGCGGGGGTCGGTTTAGCAACAGATACGCAGTATTTT | CASSLMAGVGLATDTQYF
TRBJ2-1 | NA | TRBV11-2 | NA | TGTGCCAGCAGCGTAGCGGCTCAGACCAATGAGCAGTTCTTC | CASSVAAQTNEQFF
TRBJ2-7 | NA | TRBV30 | NA | TGTGCCTGGAGTGGGGAATCCTACGAGCAGTACTTC | CAWSGESYEQYF
TRBJ1-5 | NA | TRBV15 | NA | TGTGCCACCAGCAGAGATAGAGGTCAGGGTGGTCAGCCCCAGCATTTT | CATSRDRGQGGQPQHF
TRBJ1-3 | NA | TRBV19 | NA | TGTGCCAGTACCCCGGGGCCGGGAAACACCATATATTTT | CASTPGPGNTIYF
TRBJ1-2 | NA | TRBV19 | TRBD1 | TGTGCCAGTACCCCGGGACAGGTTTCCTATGGCTACACCTTC | CASTPGQVSYGYTF